A single sample gave rise to the 13 T cell receptor beta chains below, sequenced in a study of blood T cell repertoires in COVID-19. Generated by immunoSEQ multiplex PCR, the TCRdb table keeps only in-frame clones and is missing some. The table lists over 150,000 clones, more than 80% of them singletons. The specimen sequenced was peripheral blood. The source of these receptors is a woman of 80 years or more with COVID-19, enrolled during active disease.

The genes are TRBV19 and TRBJ2-2; D is ambiguous. Germline assignment: CDR1 LNHDA and CDR2 SQIVND (reference sequence). The CDR3 runs to 12 residues. V was trimmed by 6 bases and J by 4 bases, leaving 6 bases between them. In nucleotides, the CDR3 is TGTGCCAGTAGGAGAACCACCGGGGAGCTGTTTTTT. Protein: CASRRTTGELFF. Full variable domain (missing parts from reference TRBV19 and TRBJ2-2): DGGITQSPKYLFRKEGQNVTLSCEQNLNHDAMYWYRQDPGQGLRLIYYSQIVNDFQKGDIAEGYSVSREKKESFPLTVTSAQKNPTAFYLCASRRTTGELFFGEGSRLTVL.

The chain has TRBV25-1 and TRBJ2-5, with D tentatively TRBD2 (6 bases). The V end was cut by 4 bases, the J end by 4 bases, with 16 bases between. This CDR3 comprises 15 residues. Germline V gives CDR1 MGHDK, CDR2 SYGVNS. The CDR3 DNA reads TGTGCCAGCAGTGCCACGACTGGGGGAGGAGAGACCCAGTACTTC. Translation gives CASSATTGGGETQYF.

J is TRBJ1-1 and V is TRBV7-9; no reliable D call. CDR1 is SEHNR and CDR2 is FQNEAQ in the germline V gene (reference sequence). Trimming stripped 2 bases from V and 1 base from J, with 5 bases between. The CDR3 totals 13 residues. The CDR3 DNA reads TGTGCCAGCAGCTTAAACACGAACACTGAAGCTTTCTTT. It translates to CASSLNTNTEAFF.

The chain recombines TRBV2 with TRBJ1-3; possibly TRBD1 for D (6 bases). V gave up 3 bases and J gave up 2 bases, with 14 bases separating them. Looked up from germline, CDR1 is SNHLY and CDR2 is FYNNEI. The CDR3 totals 16 residues. CDR3 in amino acids: CASSEGALTTGNTIYF. In DNA form, the CDR3 reads TGTGCCAGCAGTGAGGGGGCCCTCACTACTGGAAACACCATATATTTT.

This clone was seen a handful of times. This chain joins TRBV6-6 and TRBJ1-2; maybe TRBD1 (5 bases). This CDR3 is built from 14 residues. Germline V gene sequence: CDR1 MNHNY, CDR2 SVGAGI (reference sequence). Trimming took off 0 bases at V and 3 bases at J, with 8 bases between the two ends. The DNA for the CDR3 is TGTGCCAGCAGTTACTCGGGGGAGGACTATGGCTACACCTTC. Amino acid sequence: CASSYSGEDYGYTF.

In this sample, this clone turned up a few times. The chain uses TRBV9 and TRBJ2-1, with no clear D. The CDR3 is made up of 12 amino acids. The germline V gene has CDR1 SGDLS and CDR2 YYNGEE. V was cut by 0 bases and J by 9 bases, with 7 bases left in between. The DNA of the CDR3 is TGTGCCAGCAGCGTAGACGGAGTTGAGCAGTTCTTC. It is translated as CASSVDGVEQFF.

The chain employs TRBV2 and TRBJ2-7; 8 nucleotides agree with TRBD1. CDR3 length equals 14 residues. J gave up 3 bases and V 5 bases, and 6 bases lay outside the gene matches. Germline-derived CDR1 and CDR2 are SNHLY and FYNNEI. The CDR3 loop is CASSRWTGNYEQYF. The CDR3 bases are TGTGCCAGCAGTAGATGGACAGGGAACTACGAGCAGTACTTC.

This clone was counted a single time. This sequence joins TRBV5-3 and TRBJ1-1; the D gene is possibly TRBD1 (6 bases). TRBV5-3 is flagged as an ORF with uncertain function. With 1 base removed from V and 4 bases from J, the gap between germline ends came to 11 bases. This CDR3 contains 14 residues. The CDR3 DNA reads TGTGCCAGAAGCTTGACAGGGCCGAGCACTGAAGCTTTCTTT. It encodes CARSLTGPSTEAFF.

This clone was counted only a few times. The CDR3 sequence is CASSLPGQDYGYTF. The CDR3 nucleotides read TGTGCCAGCAGCTTGCCTGGGCAGGACTATGGCTACACCTTC. The chain has TRBV7-2 and TRBJ1-2; D gene ambiguous. CDR1 is SGHTA and CDR2 is FQGNSA in the germline V gene. The CDR3 runs 14 residues. Trimming left V 3 bases short and J 3 bases short, with 11 bases between.

This rearrangement joins TRBV27 to TRBJ1-5; no firm D call. The CDR3 has 13 residues. Germline CDR1 MNHEY, CDR2 SMNVEV (reference sequence). The V gene lost 4 bases and the J gene lost 6 bases, with 10 bases spanning the gap. CDR3 sequence (DNA): TGTGCCAGCAGTTCTAGCTCTGGTCAGCCCCAGCATTTT. Translated: CASSSSSGQPQHF.

The chain employs TRBV5-1 and TRBJ1-4, with 10 nucleotides matching TRBD1. This CDR3 region has 14 residues. Trimming cost V 4 bases and J 8 bases; bases outside gene matches: 5. Germline V gene sequence: CDR1 SGHRS, CDR2 YFSETQ. CDR3 loop: CASSGGQGLEKLFF. CDR3 DNA: TGCGCCAGCAGCGGGGGACAGGGGTTGGAAAAACTGTTTTTT.

The chain links TRBV27 to TRBJ1-1; 10 bases agree with TRBD1. This CDR3 contains 15 residues. Germline V lookup: CDR1 MNHEY, CDR2 SMNVEV (reference sequence). The V and J ends lost 2 bases and 5 bases, in that order; junction bases with no gene match: 5. The CDR3 is CASSLQGQGRTEAFF. Written as DNA, the CDR3 is TGTGCCAGCAGTTTACAGGGACAGGGGCGAACTGAAGCTTTCTTT.

The chain employs TRBV5-1 and TRBJ2-6; the D gene is possibly TRBD1 (6 bases). Germline V lookup: CDR1 SGHRS, CDR2 YFSETQ. The germline V and J ends were trimmed by 3 bases and 2 bases, with 9 bases remaining between them. CDR3 length: 15 amino acids. The CDR3 protein is CASSSQGAGANVLTF. CDR3 nucleotides: TGCGCCAGCAGCTCACAGGGCGCTGGGGCCAACGTCCTGACTTTC.